Below, 19 T cell receptor beta chains from the same sample are listed, as sequenced in a study of tumor-infiltrating lymphocytes in primary liver carcinoma. Starting from roughly 0.5 ug of total RNA, TCR beta cDNA was produced with a primer in the constant region. Three-round nested multiplex PCR performed with slightly modified ARM-PCR produced the TCR beta libraries. TRBV1-TRBV30 forward primers and a C-beta reverse primer were used in the first two PCR rounds, which each ran for 10 cycles. TCRdb re-analysed the multiplex PCR reads in MiXCR, keeping a single row per CDR3 protein. The table has about 310,000 distinct CDR3 sequences, 65% seen once. Unsorted whole blood served as the source of blood RNA, and germline DNA was extracted as well. Source material: peripheral blood. All receptors derive from a man in his forties with primary liver carcinoma and hepatitis B virus infection.

This clonotype was seen repeatedly, ten times or more. The gene calls are TRBV12-3 or TRBV12-4 and TRBJ2-7; 8 bases agree with TRBD2. This CDR3 contains 15 residues. J gave up 2 bases and V 6 bases, and 9 bases lay outside the gene matches. CDR3 sequence: CASRVKREIPYEQYF. The CDR3 DNA reads as TGTGCCAGCAGGGTAAAGCGGGAGATCCCCTACGAGCAGTACTTC.

Worth noting for this clonotype: This may be a read error: a much more frequent sequence differs by one nucleotide. This rearrangement joins TRBV5-4 to TRBJ2-6; D ambiguous. Trimming took 3 bases from V and 0 from J, leaving 13 bases between them. The V gene's germline CDR1 is SGHNT and CDR2 YYREEE (reference sequence). The CDR3 has 17 amino acids. The CDR3 spells CASSSCGLRSGANVLTF. The DNA for the CDR3 is TGTGCCAGCAGCTCGTGTGGCCTCCGCTCTGGGGCCAACGTCCTGACTTTC.

Concerning this clonotype: This clone may be a read error of a much larger clone one base away. The chain has TRBV6-5 and TRBJ2-5; D is perhaps TRBD2 (5 bases). The germline CDR1 and CDR2 sequences are MNHEY and SVGAGI. CDR3 length equals 15 residues. The CDR3 nucleotides read TGTGCCAGCAGCCCGCGAGGGTCGCGGTGGGAGATCCAGTACTTC. Its translation is CASSPRGSRWEIQYF.

To note about this clonotype: A read error may account for a junction end that differs from germline. The chain joins TRBV4-1 to TRBJ2-5; tentatively, D is TRBD1 or TRBD2 (5 bases each). The length of the CDR3 is 16 residues. The germline CDR1 and CDR2 sequences are MGHRA and YSYEKL. CDR3 in amino acids: CASSQEGRALQESQYF. CDR3 DNA: TGTGCCAGCAGCCAAGAGGGGCGGGCCCTCCAAGAGAGCCAGTACTTC.

Worth noting for this clonotype: This may stem from a read error, because a much larger clone lies one nucleotide away. DNA for the CDR3: TGTGCCAGCAGCTTCTCATCCGGGACTAGCGGAGAGACCCAGTACTTC. Translated, it gives CASSFSSGTSGETQYF. The chain combines TRBV12-3 or TRBV12-4 with TRBJ2-5; 11 bases align to TRBD2. This CDR3 contains 16 residues. The V segment lost 6 bases and the J segment 4 bases; nucleotides outside the gene matches: 10.

In its sample, this clonotype was seen a few times. The V gene is TRBV5-3, the J gene TRBJ2-3; D gene uncertain. TRBV5-3 is treated as an ORF (open reading frame) with a function not yet certain. This CDR3 has 14 residues. V dropped 3 bases and J dropped 2 bases, with 10 bases sitting between them. DNA of the CDR3: TGTGCCAGAAGCTGGAGCCTCTTCACAGATACGCAGTATTTT. Protein product: CARSWSLFTDTQYF.

J is TRBJ2-1 and V is TRBV5-1; D is uncertain. V dropped 0 bases and J dropped 0 bases, with 10 bases sitting between them. Germline assignment: CDR1 SGHRS and CDR2 YFSETQ. CDR3 length: 16 amino acids. The CDR3 is CASSLVAASSYNEQFF. In DNA, the CDR3 is TGCGCCAGCAGCTTGGTAGCAGCAAGCTCCTACAATGAGCAGTTCTTC.

This clonotype has more than one count but fewer than ten. In nucleotides, the CDR3 is TGCGCCAGCAGCCCCGCGCAGGGGGCGAAAGCGTACAATGAGCAGTTCTTC. Translating gives CASSPAQGAKAYNEQFF. The genes are TRBV5-1 and TRBJ2-1; 8 nucleotides agree with TRBD1. V trimming: 4 bases; J trimming: 4 bases; junction bases outside the gene matches: 13. The CDR3 is 17 residues long. Germline V gene lookup returns CDR1 SGHRS and CDR2 YFSETQ.

This clonotype was counted at least ten times. The gene calls are TRBV29-1 and TRBJ1-1; D is unclear. CDR3 size: 13 residues. CDR1 is SQVTM and CDR2 is ANQGSEA in the germline V gene. The germline V and J ends were trimmed by 4 bases and 0 bases, with 9 bases remaining between them. The CDR3 DNA reads TGCAGCGTTGGGGCGGCCATGAACACTGAAGCTTTCTTT. Its protein is CSVGAAMNTEAFF. Based on the CDR3 plus reference TRBV29-1 and TRBJ1-1, the full variable domain is SAVISQKPSRDICQRGTSLTIQCQVDSQVTMMFWYRQQPGQSLTLIATANQGSEATYESGFVIDKFPISRPNLTFSTLTVSNMSPEDSSIYLCSVGAAMNTEAFFGQGTRLTVV.

As to this clonotype: A much larger clone is a single base away; this may be a read error. CDR3 region: CASSPPGLGGGEQFF. CDR3 coding DNA: TGTGCCAGCAGTCCGCCGGGACTAGGGGGAGGTGAGCAGTTCTTC. The rearrangement links TRBV6-5 to TRBJ2-1; TRBD2 aligns across 8 bases. J lost 9 bases, V lost 5 bases, and 12 bases had no gene match. Germline CDR1 and CDR2: MNHEY and SVGAGI. This CDR3 region has 15 residues.

This clonotype was detected ten times or more. The rearrangement joins TRBV11-2 to TRBJ2-7; 15 nucleotides align to TRBD2. Germline assignment: CDR1 SGHAT and CDR2 FQNNGV. This CDR3 comprises 16 residues. V was clipped by 5 bases and J by 7 bases; unmatched bases: 9. This chain's CDR3 is CASSAGLAGGPGEQYF. The CDR3, as DNA: TGTGCCAGCAGCGCTGGACTAGCGGGAGGGCCGGGTGAGCAGTACTTC.

Comment on this clonotype: This may come from a read error, since a much larger clone is one base off. As the CDR3 is not closed by the conserved phenylalanine or tryptophan, this likely results from a read error. The limits of the CDR3 on the DNA are not certain, so only TCRdb's listed CDR3 is given. The chain joins TRBV5-4 to TRBJ1-2; the D call TRBD1 from the table was never checked on the DNA. The CDR3 region is 14 residues in length, termini included. The germline V gene has CDR1 SGHNT and CDR2 YYREEE (reference sequence). The CDR3 region is CASSDAGTARVSTI.

The V gene is TRBV29-1, the J gene TRBJ2-1, with 8 bases identical to TRBD1. The CDR3 loop spans 13 amino acids. The V segment lost 5 bases and the J segment 6 bases; nucleotides outside the gene matches: 6. Germline V gene lookup returns CDR1 SQVTM and CDR2 ANQGSEA. Here the CDR3 DNA reads TGCAGCGTTAATCCAGGGGGCGGCAATGAGCAGTTCTTC. Amino acids: CSVNPGGGNEQFF.

This clonotype was seen only a few times. This rearrangement joins TRBV9 to TRBJ2-2; the match to TRBD2 covers 8 bases. The CDR3 loop spans 15 amino acids. The V and J ends lost 3 bases and 4 bases, in that order; junction bases with no gene match: 5. Germline loops: CDR1 SGDLS, CDR2 YYNGEE. CDR3 region: CASSAGGASTGELFF. CDR3 nucleotide sequence: TGTGCCAGCAGCGCGGGAGGGGCCTCCACCGGGGAGCTGTTTTTT.

To note about this clonotype: Since a much larger clone is just one base distant, this may be a read error. As DNA, the CDR3 is TGTACCAGCAGCCAGGAGATGTACCAAGAGACCCAGTACTTC. Its protein product is CTSSQEMYQETQYF. This chain connects TRBV4-2 to TRBJ2-5; D gene ambiguous. Germline CDR1 reads LGHNA; CDR2 reads YNFKEQ. The CDR3 runs 14 residues.

Points on this clonotype: One junction end disagrees with the germline gene, perhaps due to a read error. This chain connects TRBV29-1 to TRBJ2-2; D is possibly TRBD1 or TRBD2 (5 bases each). Germline lookup yields CDR1 SQVTM and CDR2 ANQGSEA. The CDR3 has 14 amino acids. The CDR3 nucleotides are TGCAGCGTTGACGCAGGGACGAAGACCGGGGAGCTGCTTTTT. It translates to CSVDAGTKTGELLF.

This clonotype was found a few times. The V call is TRBV12-3 or TRBV12-4, the J call TRBJ2-1, with D uncertain. The CDR3 runs to 13 residues. Trimming shortened V by 5 bases and J by 8 bases, and 13 bases separated the two germline ends. The CDR3 region is CASSPRSYHEQFF. The CDR3 DNA reads as TGTGCCAGCAGTCCCCGTAGTTACCATGAGCAGTTCTTC.

This clonotype was seen only a few times. This sequence joins TRBV5-5 and TRBJ2-6; perhaps TRBD2 as D (7 bases). The CDR3 is 17 amino acids. The germline V and J ends were trimmed by 5 bases and 0 bases, with 15 bases remaining between them. Germline CDR1 SGHKS, CDR2 YYEKEE (reference sequence). CDR3 nucleotides: TGTGCCAGCAGTTCGCTTAGGGGGGGCTCTGGGGCCAACGTCCTGACTTTC. It specifies CASSSLRGGSGANVLTF.

The chain links TRBV28 to TRBJ1-2; D gene uncertain. The CDR3 is 12 residues long. Trimming took 10 bases from V and 5 from J, leaving 14 bases between them. In germline, CDR1 is MDHEN, CDR2 SYDVKM. The CDR3 reads CANNLTEYGYTF. As DNA, the CDR3 is TGTGCCAACAATTTAACAGAATATGGCTACACCTTC.